The 9 T cell receptor beta chains in this list originate from one sample, sequenced in a study of blood T cell repertoires in COVID-19. Generated by immunoSEQ multiplex PCR, the TCRdb table keeps only in-frame clones and is missing some. The sample shows fewer than 400,000 clones, 80% to 90% of them seen only once. Sequencing was done on a sample of peripheral blood. The receptors were gathered from a man aged 30-40 years with active or convalescent COVID-19.

The chain uses TRBV29-1 and TRBJ2-1; 14 positions agree with TRBD2. This CDR3 region has 13 residues. CDR1 and CDR2 (germline): SQVTM, ANQGSEA. Germline trimming cut 5 bases from V and 9 bases from J; bases unmatched to any gene: 3. The CDR3 is CSVRLAGGVEQFF. The CDR3 region has the DNA TGCAGCGTTCGACTAGCGGGAGGGGTTGAGCAGTTCTTC.

The chain recombines TRBV7-6 with TRBJ2-1, with TRBD2 matching over 11 bases. V gave up 3 bases and J gave up 7 bases; unmatched junction bases: 14. CDR1 and CDR2 from the germline V gene are SGHVS and FNYEAQ. This CDR3 comprises 18 residues. The CDR3 DNA is TGTGCCAGCAGCTTGAGGGTGGTAGCGGGAGGGCTTGAAAATGAGCAGTTCTTC. Translated, it gives CASSLRVVAGGLENEQFF. Based on the CDR3 plus reference TRBV7-6 and TRBJ2-1, the full variable domain is GAGVSQSPRYKVTKRGQDVALRCDPISGHVSLYWYRQALGQGPEFLTYFNYEAQQDKSGLPNDRFSAERPEGSISTLTIQRTEQRDSAMYRCASSLRVVAGGLENEQFFGPGTRLTVL.

This clone was seen once. CDR3 DNA: TGCGCCAGCAGCCCTCTCCAAGGACGGACTGGAGAACTGTTTTTT. This encodes CASSPLQGRTGELFF. The chain joins TRBV5-1 to TRBJ1-4; D gene unclear. The CDR3 is 15 amino acids. CDR1 and CDR2 from the germline V gene are SGHRS and YFSETQ. V lost 4 bases, J lost 12 bases, and 22 bases lay in between.

This clone came up many times. The chain recombines TRBV12-3 or TRBV12-4 with TRBJ1-5; D gene ambiguous. This CDR3 has 13 amino acids. Trimming removed 6 bases at V and 4 bases at J, with 10 bases between. The CDR3 DNA sequence: TGTGCCAGCAGGAGGTCGTGGAATCAGCCCCAGCATTTT. It translates to CASRRSWNQPQHF.

The chain links TRBV2 to TRBJ1-2, with TRBD1 as a possible D gene (5 bases). Between the trimmed V and J ends, which lost 5 bases and 2 bases, there was a span of 24 bases. CDR3 length equals 18 residues. Germline loops: CDR1 SNHLY, CDR2 FYNNEI. The DNA for the CDR3 is TGTGCCAGCAGTCGGGCCCTGACGGGGGGAGCCAAGAACTATGGCTACACCTTC. Protein: CASSRALTGGAKNYGYTF.

The gene calls are TRBV5-4 and TRBJ2-5; D unclear. Germline values: CDR1 SGHNT, CDR2 YYREEE (reference sequence). The CDR3 sequence is 12 residues long. With 2 bases removed from V and 7 bases from J, the gap between germline ends came to 9 bases. The CDR3 nucleotides are TGTGCCAGCAGCTTACTCCCCGGGACCCAGTACTTC. Protein product: CASSLLPGTQYF.

The chain joins TRBV7-2 to TRBJ2-1; 7 bases are shared with TRBD2. Trimming cost V 1 base and J 8 bases; bases outside gene matches: 11. The CDR3 runs to 16 residues. The V gene's germline CDR1 is SGHTA and CDR2 FQGNSA. The CDR3 protein is CASSLGLRGVLDEQFF. CDR3 in DNA: TGTGCCAGCAGCTTAGGCTTACGGGGGGTCTTAGATGAGCAGTTCTTC.

The genes are TRBV15 and TRBJ2-7; TRBD1 is a possible D gene (5 bases). The CDR3 contains 11 residues. Germline loops: CDR1 LNHNV, CDR2 YYDKDF (reference sequence). The V end was cut by 8 bases, the J end by 4 bases, with 9 bases between. The CDR3 protein is CATGKGYEQYF. The CDR3 nucleotides are TGTGCCACCGGGAAGGGGTACGAGCAGTACTTC.

The V gene is TRBV28, the J gene TRBJ2-3; D call uncertain. V was cut by 2 bases and J by 4 bases, with 16 bases left in between. From germline, CDR1 is MDHEN and CDR2 SYDVKM. The CDR3 loop spans 16 amino acids. The CDR3 is CASSLMGGPISDTQYF. Written as DNA, the CDR3 is TGTGCCAGCAGTTTAATGGGTGGGCCAATCTCAGATACGCAGTATTTT. Looking up the rest from reference TRBV28 and TRBJ2-3 gives the full variable domain: DVKVTQSSRYLVKRTGEKVFLECVQDMDHENMFWYRQDPGLGLRLIYFSYDVKMKEKGDIPEGYSVSREKKERFSLILESASTNQTSMYLCASSLMGGPISDTQYFGPGTRLTVL.